Here is one T cell receptor beta chain with its context. Antigen unknown. These data originate in a study of monozygotic twins with inflammatory bowel disease. Notes on the study in general: Compared with healthy twins, IBD patients shared fewer clonotypes with others, especially with disease activity.

Germline values: CDR1 SEHNR, CDR2 FQNEAQ (reference sequence). The CDR3 totals 12 residues. One entry per CDR3 protein, without DNA, is what TCRdb gives after re-calling the 5' RACE reads. This repertoire includes around 99,000 distinct CDR3 sequences. The rearrangement links TRBV7-9 to TRBJ1-5. This TCR came from a human donor with ulcerative colitis or Crohn's disease, or a healthy co-twin of an affected twin (not recorded which). The sequenced sample consisted of blood. This CDR3 is CASSLGGQPQHF.